The 15 T cell receptor beta chains below come from one sample, sequenced in a study of blood T cell repertoires in COVID-19. Profiled with immunoSEQ multiplex PCR; TCRdb holds only in-frame clones, not every one. The sample has roughly 130,000 clones; 70% to 85% are singletons. The sequencing sample was made of peripheral blood. The receptors stem from a woman in her sixties or seventies with acute or convalescent COVID-19.

This CDR3 is CASSPYNTLYNSPLHF. CDR3 nucleotide sequence: TGTGCCAGCTCACCATATAACACCCTTTATAATTCACCCCTCCACTTT. J is TRBJ1-6 and V is TRBV18, with D hard to call. The CDR3 has 16 residues. CDR1 is KGHSH, CDR2 LQKENI, per germline. Trimming pared 2 bases from V and 4 bases from J, leaving 12 bases between.

The chain is built from TRBV5-1 and TRBJ1-2, with D maybe TRBD1 (5 bases). V lost 2 bases to trimming and J lost 8 bases, with 13 bases between them. The CDR3 consists of 13 residues. From germline, CDR1 is SGHRS and CDR2 YFSETQ. CDR3 sequence: CASSFRDSDGYTF. The CDR3 bases are TGCGCCAGCAGCTTTAGGGACTCGGACGGCTACACCTTC.

This clone was counted once. The chain joins TRBV10-3 to TRBJ2-2; D perhaps matches TRBD2 (5 bases). This CDR3 contains 17 residues. CDR1 is ENHRY, CDR2 SYGVKD, per germline. V dropped 8 bases and J dropped 0 bases, with 19 bases sitting between them. CDR3 sequence: CAISASGGGPNTGELFF. The CDR3 region has the DNA TGTGCCATCTCCGCCTCGGGTGGCGGGCCGAACACCGGGGAGCTGTTTTTT.

The gene calls are TRBV20-1 and TRBJ1-1; tentative D call: TRBD1 (5 bases). V was pared by 3 bases and J by 0 bases, with 11 bases between. This CDR3 is built from 14 residues. CDR1 is DFQATT, CDR2 SNEGSKA, per germline (reference sequence). The CDR3 loop reads CSASRGTMNTEAFF. CDR3 bases: TGCAGTGCTAGTCGGGGGACCATGAACACTGAAGCTTTCTTT.

V is TRBV18 and J is TRBJ1-5, with TRBD1 matching 7 bases. Germline loops: CDR1 KGHSH, CDR2 LQKENI. The CDR3 has 16 amino acids. V shed 3 bases and J 3 bases; nucleotides not matched to a gene: 8. As DNA, the CDR3 is TGTGCCAGCTCACCTGAGACCGGACAGGTCAATCAGCCCCAGCATTTT. This gives the protein CASSPETGQVNQPQHF. Complete variable domain (other parts from reference TRBV18 and TRBJ1-5): NAGVMQNPRHLVRRRGQEARLRCSPMKGHSHVYWYRQLPEEGLKFMVYLQKENIIDESGMPKERFSAEFPKEGPSILRIQQVVRGDSAAYFCASSPETGQVNQPQHFGDGTRLSIL.

This clone came up a few times. The chain combines TRBV5-1 with TRBJ2-6; TRBD1 aligns across 7 bases. With 3 bases clipped from V and 3 bases from J, the junction kept 12 bases outside the gene matches. This CDR3 region has 18 residues. Germline values: CDR1 SGHRS, CDR2 YFSETQ. The CDR3 loop is CASSSSQGFKGGANVLTF. CDR3 bases: TGCGCCAGCAGCTCATCACAGGGGTTCAAGGGTGGGGCCAACGTCCTGACTTTC. Based on the CDR3 plus reference TRBV5-1 and TRBJ2-6, the full variable domain is KAGVTQTPRYLIKTRGQQVTLSCSPISGHRSVSWYQQTPGQGLQFLFEYFSETQRNKGNFPGRFSGRQFSNSRSEMNVSTLELGDSALYLCASSSSQGFKGGANVLTFGAGSRLTVL.

V and J are TRBV6-5 and TRBJ1-2; D unclear. This CDR3 comprises 13 residues. V dropped 0 bases and J dropped 6 bases, with 8 bases sitting between them. The germline CDR1 and CDR2 sequences are MNHEY and SVGAGI. CDR3 in amino acids: CASSYSTRDGYTF. The CDR3 coding sequence is TGTGCCAGCAGTTACTCGACCCGGGATGGCTACACCTTC.

This chain connects TRBV6-5 to TRBJ1-5; 10 bases agree with TRBD1. Losses at the gene ends were 5 bases for V and 2 bases for J; bases not matched to a gene: 3. The CDR3 runs to 15 residues. CDR1 MNHEY and CDR2 SVGAGI come from the germline V gene. CDR3 sequence reads: CASSPGTGGNQPQHF. The CDR3, as DNA: TGTGCCAGCAGTCCGGGGACAGGGGGCAATCAGCCCCAGCATTTT.

The chain joins TRBV5-1 to TRBJ1-3; D uncertain. V was shortened by 3 bases and J by 0 bases, with 4 bases between the two germline ends. This CDR3 is built from 13 residues. CDR1 and CDR2 from the germline V gene are SGHRS and YFSETQ. Here the CDR3 reads CASSSVSGNTIYF. The CDR3 nucleotides are TGCGCCAGCAGCTCGGTCTCTGGAAACACCATATATTTT. Filled out from reference TRBV5-1 and TRBJ1-3, the complete variable domain reads KAGVTQTPRYLIKTRGQQVTLSCSPISGHRSVSWYQQTPGQGLQFLFEYFSETQRNKGNFPGRFSGRQFSNSRSEMNVSTLELGDSALYLCASSSVSGNTIYFGEGSWLTVV.

A word on this clone: The junction does not match germline at one end; this may be a read error. The rearrangement joins TRBV5-8 to TRBJ1-6; no firm D call. Germline V lookup: CDR1 SGHTS, CDR2 YDEGEE. CDR3 length equals 13 residues. CDR3 DNA sequence: TGTGCCAGCAGCGATACCTATTATTCACCCCTCCACTTT. Translating it yields CASSDTYYSPLHF.

This clone appeared a single time. This chain links TRBV29-1 with TRBJ1-2, with TRBD1 matching 7 bases. The CDR3 contains 13 residues. The J segment lost 0 bases and the V segment lost 6 bases, leaving 4 bases of the junction unmatched. The germline V gene has CDR1 SQVTM and CDR2 ANQGSEA. CDR3 in amino acids: CSVDRTSNYGYTF. The CDR3 DNA is TGCAGCGTGGACAGGACCTCTAACTATGGCTACACCTTC.

This clone was seen just once. V is TRBV15 and J is TRBJ1-3, with a weak D call TRBD1 (6 bases). CDR1 and CDR2 (germline): LNHNV, YYDKDF (reference sequence). Trimming took 8 bases from V and 4 from J, leaving 15 bases between them. The CDR3 covers 14 residues. The CDR3 is CATLRGASGNTIYF. CDR3 sequence (DNA): TGTGCCACCCTCCGGGGGGCGAGCGGAAACACCATATATTTT. The variable domain in full, with the rest retrieved from reference TRBV15 and TRBJ1-3, is DAMVIQNPRYQVTQFGKPVTLSCSQTLNHNVMYWYQQKSSQAPKLLFHYYDKDFNNEADTPDNFQSRRPNTSFCFLDIRSPGLGDTAMYLCATLRGASGNTIYFGEGSWLTVV.

The chain recombines TRBV6-5 with TRBJ1-5; D gene unclear. The CDR3 consists of 16 residues. With 4 bases removed from V and 2 bases from J, the gap between germline ends came to 15 bases. Germline CDR1 reads MNHEY; CDR2 reads SVGAGI. CDR3 in DNA: TGTGCCAGCAGTTCCGCGGCCCCGTGGGGCAATCAGCCCCAGCATTTT. Translation: CASSSAAPWGNQPQHF.

The genes are TRBV5-1 and TRBJ1-1, with TRBD1 identical over 7 bases. Germline V gives CDR1 SGHRS, CDR2 YFSETQ. V trimming: 5 bases; J trimming: 6 bases; junction bases outside the gene matches: 10. This CDR3 is 14 amino acids long. The DNA of the CDR3 is TGCGCCAGCAGATCGACAGGGACGCTGGCTGAAGCTTTCTTT. The encoded protein is CASRSTGTLAEAFF.

The chain joins TRBV15 to TRBJ1-5, with 7 positions matching TRBD1. Losses at the gene ends were 4 bases for V and 4 bases for J; bases not matched to a gene: 4. The CDR3 runs 14 residues. From germline, CDR1 is LNHNV and CDR2 YYDKDF (reference sequence). As DNA, the CDR3 is TGTGCCACCAGCAATCAGGGGGGAAATCAGCCCCAGCATTTT. Encoded protein: CATSNQGGNQPQHF.